This passage covers 30 T cell receptor beta chains from one sample sequenced in a study of graft-versus-host responses after intestinal transplantation. Data came from immunoSEQ multiplex PCR; TCRdb stores just in-frame clones and leaves some out. Found here are about 50,000 clones, over 90% of them singletons; the top ten hold roughly 2.5%. Antigens for these TCRs are unknown. The sequences come from unstimulated CD4+ T cells sorted from spleen or lymph node cells, collected before transplant. The receptors here all came from a human donor who was the organ donor for an intestinal transplant.

The V and J genes are TRBV2 and TRBJ1-5; 9 positions agree with TRBD1. V lost 6 bases and J lost 7; bases outside the gene matches: 7. Germline values: CDR1 SNHLY, CDR2 FYNNEI. The CDR3 loop spans 14 amino acids. CDR3 sequence (DNA): TGTGCCAGCAGCCCCACAGGGGGCAGGCAGCCCCAGCATTTT. Translation gives CASSPTGGRQPQHF.

The chain is built from TRBV7-3 and TRBJ2-2, with TRBD1 identical over 9 bases. After removal of 3 bases from V and 1 base from J, the junction contained 0 bases not matched to a gene. This CDR3 spans 15 amino acids. The germline V gene has CDR1 SGHTA and CDR2 FQGTGA. The CDR3: CASSLGQGNTGELFF. The CDR3 coding sequence is TGTGCCAGCAGCTTGGGACAGGGGAACACCGGGGAGCTGTTTTTT.

The chain employs TRBV19 and TRBJ1-2, with 7 bases matching TRBD1. The CDR3 runs 13 residues. The germline gives CDR1 LNHDA, CDR2 SQIVND (reference sequence). The J segment lost 7 bases and the V segment lost 3 bases, leaving 5 bases of the junction unmatched. This CDR3 reads CASSIREGAGYTF. The CDR3 DNA sequence: TGTGCCAGTAGTATCAGGGAGGGGGCTGGCTACACCTTC.

CDR3 nucleotides: TGTGCCACCAGCAGGGACTATTTCCCCTCCTACGAGCAGTACTTC. It codes for CATSRDYFPSYEQYF. The rearrangement joins TRBV15 to TRBJ2-7; the D gene is possibly TRBD2 (6 bases). Trimming cost V 3 bases and J 0 bases, with 12 bases left between them. The CDR3 extends over 15 amino acids. Germline CDR1 and CDR2: LNHNV and YYDKDF (reference sequence).

This sequence joins TRBV7-2 and TRBJ2-1; 8 nucleotides align to TRBD1. Germline CDR1 reads SGHTA; CDR2 reads FQGNSA. J was trimmed by 5 bases and V by 5 bases; bases with no gene match: 11. The CDR3 spans 16 residues. CDR3 DNA: TGTGCCAGCAGCATTAGTTGGCAGGGGGCCCACAATGAGCAGTTCTTC. This sequence encodes CASSISWQGAHNEQFF. The entire variable domain, with the rest obtained from reference TRBV7-2 and TRBJ2-1, is as follows: GAGVSQSPSNKVTEKGKDVELRCDPISGHTALYWYRQSLGQGLEFLIYFQGNSAPDKSGLPSDRFSAERTGGSVSTLTIQRTQQEDSAVYLCASSISWQGAHNEQFFGPGTRLTVL.

The V gene is TRBV15, the J gene TRBJ2-7; 7 positions match TRBD2. The trim removed 0 bases at V and 2 bases at J, leaving 13 bases unmatched. The CDR3 is 18 residues long. Germline CDR1 is LNHNV and CDR2 is YYDKDF (reference sequence). The CDR3 protein is CATSRDGRRGSSPYEQYF. In nucleotides, the CDR3 is TGTGCCACCAGCAGAGATGGGCGCCGCGGGAGCTCCCCCTACGAGCAGTACTTC.

J is TRBJ1-4 and V is TRBV29-1; a possible D gene is TRBD1 (5 bases). The CDR3 length is 13 residues. The ends were cut back, 7 bases at V and 6 bases at J, with 15 bases in the middle. Germline values: CDR1 SQVTM, CDR2 ANQGSEA. CDR3 in DNA: TGCAGCGCTCGGGAGGGGCGGTATGAAAAACTGTTTTTT. Protein: CSAREGRYEKLFF.

The genes are TRBV30 and TRBJ2-1; no clear D gene. The CDR3 has 15 residues. Germline lookup yields CDR1 GTSNPN and CDR2 SVGIG (reference sequence). V was clipped by 2 bases and J by 0 bases, with 11 bases between them. The CDR3 here is CAWSRLTYSYNEQFF. CDR3 DNA: TGTGCCTGGAGTAGATTAACCTACTCCTACAATGAGCAGTTCTTC.

V is TRBV28 and J is TRBJ1-6; perhaps TRBD1 as D (5 bases). Germline assignment: CDR1 MDHEN and CDR2 SYDVKM. V lost 7 bases and J lost 7, with 17 bases in between. This CDR3 spans 15 amino acids. CDR3 DNA sequence: TGTGCCAGCACCCTGGGGCAGGGTAACAATTCACCCCTCCACTTT. Encoded protein: CASTLGQGNNSPLHF.

The CDR3 sequence is CASSLNPGANTGELFF. DNA for the CDR3: TGTGCCAGCAGCTTAAATCCGGGGGCGAACACCGGGGAGCTGTTTTTT. The chain couples TRBV7-3 to TRBJ2-2, with a weak D call TRBD2 (6 bases). The germline CDR1 and CDR2 sequences are SGHTA and FQGTGA. The CDR3 totals 16 residues. V was clipped by 1 base and J by 0 bases, with 9 bases between them.

The CDR3 reads CATSRDLGEKGLAGPPYEQYF. DNA for the CDR3: TGTGCCACCAGCAGAGATTTGGGGGAAAAGGGACTAGCGGGACCCCCCTACGAGCAGTACTTC. The rearrangement uses TRBV15 and TRBJ2-7; 13 bases are a match to TRBD2. Looked up from germline, CDR1 is LNHNV and CDR2 is YYDKDF (reference sequence). CDR3 length equals 21 residues. V gave up 0 bases and J gave up 2 bases; unmatched junction bases: 16.

This clone appeared a single time. V is TRBV6-5 and J is TRBJ2-7; 9 bases fit TRBD2. The CDR3 covers 14 residues. Per germline, CDR1 MNHEY and CDR2 SVGAGI. The V and J ends lost 6 bases and 5 bases, in that order; junction bases with no gene match: 8. The CDR3 reads CASSRAGGPNEQYF. CDR3 DNA sequence: TGTGCCAGCAGCCGGGCGGGAGGGCCGAACGAGCAGTACTTC.

This chain uses TRBV7-6 with TRBJ2-1; 9 bases align to TRBD2. Germline V CDR1 and CDR2: SGHVS, FNYEAQ. V lost 5 bases to trimming and J lost 2 bases; unmatched junction nucleotides: 7. The CDR3 loop spans 16 amino acids. The CDR3 DNA follows: TGTGCCAGCAGCCCGATTCGCGGGAGGGCCTACAATGAGCAGTTCTTC. It codes for CASSPIRGRAYNEQFF.

The chain employs TRBV10-3 and TRBJ2-7; 8 bases line up with TRBD2. V was pared by 6 bases and J by 3 bases, with 13 bases of the junction left unmatched. The CDR3 consists of 16 residues. Germline V lookup: CDR1 ENHRY, CDR2 SYGVKD. The CDR3 DNA is TGTGCCATCAGCCCCGCCTTTCCAGCGGGAGACTACGAGCAGTACTTC. This gives the protein CAISPAFPAGDYEQYF.

The J gene is TRBJ2-7, the V gene TRBV10-1, with TRBD2 as a possible D gene (5 bases). The CDR3 covers 14 residues. Germline CDR1 WNHNN, CDR2 SYGVQD (reference sequence). V lost 3 bases, J lost 2 bases, and 11 bases lay in between. For the CDR3, the DNA is TGCGCCAGCAGTGAACGGGAAAGGCCCTACGAGCAGTACTTC. Translating gives CASSERERPYEQYF.

This clone was recorded a few times. The J gene is TRBJ2-2, the V gene TRBV6-5; D is undetermined. The CDR3 loop spans 16 amino acids. Germline CDR1 MNHEY, CDR2 SVGAGI. V was clipped by 2 bases and J by 1 base, with 11 bases between them. As DNA, the CDR3 is TGTGCCAGCAGTTACCTGGGTTTTAAGAACACCGGGGAGCTGTTTTTT. Its translation: CASSYLGFKNTGELFF.

Regarding this clone: Likely a read error: the CDR3 ends without its conserved phenylalanine or tryptophan. V gene TRBV5-1 combines with J gene TRBJ2-7, with 9 bases matching TRBD1. This CDR3 spans 16 amino acids. J gave up 2 bases and V 0 bases, and 6 bases lay outside the gene matches. CDR1 is SGHRS and CDR2 is YFSETQ in the germline V gene. CDR3 protein: CASSLALGQGTYEQYL. The CDR3, as DNA: TGCGCCAGCAGCTTGGCCCTGGGACAGGGAACCTACGAGCAGTACCTC.

The CDR3 DNA reads TGTGCCAGCAGCTTTGAAGGGGATACGCAGTATTTT. Its protein product is CASSFEGDTQYF. The chain is built from TRBV7-9 and TRBJ2-3, with D unresolved. Trimming removed 3 bases from V and 6 bases from J, with 7 bases in between. The germline CDR1 and CDR2 sequences are SEHNR and FQNEAQ (reference sequence). This CDR3 comprises 12 residues.

This clone was observed a single time. The chain employs TRBV28 and TRBJ2-5; 10 positions agree with TRBD2. The V gene end was trimmed by 4 bases and the J gene end by 4 bases; junction bases not matched to a gene: 3. CDR1 and CDR2 from the germline V gene are MDHEN and SYDVKM. The length of the CDR3 is 14 residues. The CDR3 DNA is TGTGCCAGCAGTTCTAGCGGGAGAAGAGAGACCCAGTACTTC. This sequence encodes CASSSSGRRETQYF. The complete variable domain, with remaining parts taken from reference TRBV28 and TRBJ2-5, reads DVKVTQSSRYLVKRTGEKVFLECVQDMDHENMFWYRQDPGLGLRLIYFSYDVKMKEKGDIPEGYSVSREKKERFSLILESASTNQTSMYLCASSSSGRRETQYFGPGTRLLVL.

The chain couples TRBV7-2 to TRBJ2-3; D not certain. Germline assignment: CDR1 SGHTA and CDR2 FQGNSA. The germline V and J ends were trimmed by 1 base and 0 bases, with 5 bases remaining between them. The CDR3 loop spans 14 amino acids. Here the CDR3 DNA reads TGTGCCAGCAGCTTAGTCCCCAGCACAGATACGCAGTATTTT. Encoded protein: CASSLVPSTDTQYF.

The V and J genes are TRBV5-4 and TRBJ1-2; D is unclear. CDR3 length: 14 amino acids. V lost 0 bases and J 8 bases, leaving 14 bases between the germline ends. The germline V gene has CDR1 SGHNT and CDR2 YYREEE (reference sequence). For the CDR3, the DNA is TGTGCCAGCAGCTTGGATGCTGACCCCTGGGGCTACACCTTC. It codes for CASSLDADPWGYTF.

The chain is built from TRBV20-1 and TRBJ2-7; 8 bases map to TRBD2. CDR3 size: 11 residues. The germline CDR1 and CDR2 sequences are DFQATT and SNEGSKA (reference sequence). The junction had 1 base not matched to a gene; V was cut back by 3 bases and J by 6 bases. The CDR3 spells CSASGRAEQYF. The CDR3 coding sequence is TGCAGTGCTAGCGGGAGGGCCGAGCAGTACTTC.

V usage is TRBV19 and J usage is TRBJ2-5; 7 bases line up with TRBD1. Germline V gives CDR1 LNHDA, CDR2 SQIVND (reference sequence). Unmatched junction bases numbered 0, after V lost 4 bases and J lost 4 bases. The CDR3 is 12 amino acids. The CDR3 coding sequence is TGTGCCAGTAGTAACAGGGGAGAGACCCAGTACTTC. Its protein is CASSNRGETQYF.

This chain uses TRBV7-8 with TRBJ2-1, with 11 positions matching TRBD2. In germline, CDR1 is SGHVS, CDR2 FQNEAQ. V was clipped by 5 bases and J by 1 base; unmatched bases: 4. This CDR3 is 16 amino acids long. Written as DNA, the CDR3 is TGTGCCAGCAGCCCCGGGACTAGCGGTTCCTACAATGAGCAGTTCTTC. Amino acid sequence: CASSPGTSGSYNEQFF.

The chain recombines TRBV7-2 with TRBJ2-5, with unresolved D. Germline-derived CDR1 and CDR2 are SGHTA and FQGNSA. The V end was cut by 2 bases, the J end by 1 base, with 14 bases between. The length of the CDR3 is 16 residues. The CDR3 spells CASSLSAGWFQETQYF. CDR3 nucleotide sequence: TGTGCCAGCAGCTTAAGTGCAGGATGGTTCCAAGAGACCCAGTACTTC.

This clone was seen a handful of times. V is TRBV10-3 and J is TRBJ1-5; D is ambiguous. Germline V gives CDR1 ENHRY, CDR2 SYGVKD. Trimming took 2 bases from V and 9 from J, leaving 17 bases between them. The length of the CDR3 is 15 residues. The CDR3 region is CAISEGGTLVGPQHF. The CDR3 bases are TGTGCCATCAGTGAGGGTGGAACGCTGGTAGGGCCCCAGCATTTT.

V and J are TRBV14 and TRBJ2-4, with D uncertain. V shed 0 bases and J shed 1 base, with 7 bases lying between them. Germline CDR1 and CDR2: SGHDN and FVKESK. The CDR3 contains 15 residues. CDR3 coding DNA: TGTGCCAGCAGCCAAGATGTGGGGGCCAAAAACATTCAGTACTTC. Translation: CASSQDVGAKNIQYF.

The chain links TRBV4-2 to TRBJ2-3; 16 bases map to TRBD2. The J segment lost 4 bases and the V segment lost 3 bases, leaving 4 bases of the junction unmatched. The CDR3 is 17 amino acids. Per the germline V gene, CDR1 is LGHNA and CDR2 is YNFKEQ. The CDR3 DNA sequence: TGTGCCAGCAGCCACCCGGGACTAGCGGGAGGGGCAGATACGCAGTATTTT. Translation gives CASSHPGLAGGADTQYF.

The chain is built from TRBV6-1 and TRBJ1-4, with D possibly TRBD1 on 6 matching bases. V lost 6 bases to trimming and J lost 8 bases, with 16 bases between them. CDR3 length equals 14 residues. The germline V gene has CDR1 MNHNS and CDR2 SASEGT. The CDR3 DNA sequence: TGTGCCAGCAGCTCAGGGGAACGCAGGGAAAAACTGTTTTTT. This sequence encodes CASSSGERREKLFF.

The chain employs TRBV21-1 and TRBJ2-1; TRBD2 is the table's D call and was not checked against the DNA. TRBV21-1 is a known pseudogene. The CDR3 is 17 amino acids. The CDR3 is CASSDLVWREDYNEQFF. CDR3 in DNA: TGTGCCAGCAGCGATCTTGTGTGGCGGGAGGATTACAATGAGCAGTTCTTC.